The 30 T cell receptor beta chains below come from one sample, sequenced in a study of control samples from healthy donors and cancer patients. Only in-frame clones appear in the TCRdb table, and some are missing; sequencing was by immunoSEQ multiplex PCR. The sample records about 94,000 clones, about nine tenths being singletons. Sequenced input: blood. The receptors here all came from a woman aged 18-29 years in good health.

The chain has TRBV9 and TRBJ1-6; 9 positions agree with TRBD1. The CDR3 loop spans 17 amino acids. Germline CDR1 is SGDLS and CDR2 is YYNGEE. V trimming: 0 bases; J trimming: 8 bases; junction bases outside the gene matches: 9. The DNA of the CDR3 is TGTGCCAGCAGCGTAGACGGAAGGACAGGGGTCTATTCACCCCTCCACTTT. As protein: CASSVDGRTGVYSPLHF.

V gene TRBV27 combines with J gene TRBJ1-3; a weak D match, TRBD1 (5 bases). V was trimmed by 4 bases and J by 4 bases, leaving 8 bases between them. This CDR3 is built from 13 residues. CDR1 is MNHEY and CDR2 is SMNVEV in the germline V gene (reference sequence). The CDR3 nucleotides are TGTGCCAGCAGTTCAGGGAGGGGAAACACCATATATTTT. Amino acid sequence: CASSSGRGNTIYF.

The chain carries TRBV9 and TRBJ1-2, with D unresolved. Trimming removed 4 bases from V and 0 bases from J, with 13 bases in between. CDR1 is SGDLS and CDR2 is YYNGEE in the germline V gene. The CDR3 runs to 15 residues. CDR3 protein: CASSSSEGANYGYTF. Here the CDR3 DNA reads TGTGCCAGCAGCTCCAGCGAGGGAGCTAACTATGGCTACACCTTC.

This clone was found once. J is TRBJ2-7 and V is TRBV29-1; no firm D call. CDR1 is SQVTM, CDR2 ANQGSEA, per germline. V was shortened by 5 bases and J by 3 bases, with 14 bases between the two germline ends. The CDR3 sequence is 13 residues long. CDR3 sequence reads: CSVLTQLDYEQYF. Here the CDR3 DNA reads TGCAGCGTTCTGACCCAGCTAGACTACGAGCAGTACTTC.

This clone was seen more than once but under ten times. The rearrangement joins TRBV18 to TRBJ1-5; D possibly corresponds to TRBD1 (6 bases). CDR1 KGHSH and CDR2 LQKENI come from the germline V gene. The CDR3 covers 15 residues. Trimming took 6 bases from V and 4 from J, leaving 16 bases between them. CDR3 sequence (DNA): TGTGCCAGCTCCCCGCGAAGCCAGGGGAATCAGCCCCAGCATTTT. It encodes CASSPRSQGNQPQHF.

This chain links TRBV12-3 or TRBV12-4 with TRBJ1-2; the D gene is possibly TRBD1 (6 bases). V lost 4 bases to trimming and J lost 14 bases, with 20 bases between them. The CDR3 is 13 amino acids. The DNA of the CDR3 is TGTGCCAGCAGTTCCGGACAGCGCCTTCCGGATACCTTC. Translated, it gives CASSSGQRLPDTF.

The rearrangement joins TRBV7-9 to TRBJ2-3; weak D call: TRBD1 (6 bases). Germline CDR1 reads SEHNR; CDR2 reads FQNEAQ (reference sequence). V was clipped by 0 bases and J by 3 bases, with 10 bases between them. The CDR3 totals 15 residues. As DNA, the CDR3 is TGTGCCAGCAGCTTAGCCCGAGGGGGTACAGATACGCAGTATTTT. Protein product: CASSLARGGTDTQYF.

The chain has TRBV29-1 and TRBJ1-2; no clear D. The CDR3 sequence is 12 residues long. Germline-derived CDR1 and CDR2 are SQVTM and ANQGSEA. V was shortened by 2 bases and J by 2 bases, with 6 bases between the two germline ends. CDR3 sequence reads: CSVESPNYGYTF. The CDR3 nucleotides read TGCAGCGTTGAAAGCCCGAACTATGGCTACACCTTC. Variable domain in full (rest from reference TRBV29-1 and TRBJ1-2): SAVISQKPSRDICQRGTSLTIQCQVDSQVTMMFWYRQQPGQSLTLIATANQGSEATYESGFVIDKFPISRPNLTFSTLTVSNMSPEDSSIYLCSVESPNYGYTFGSGTRLTVV.

V gene TRBV11-2 combines with J gene TRBJ1-2; D is perhaps TRBD1 (6 bases). The CDR3 has 15 amino acids. Germline loops: CDR1 SGHAT, CDR2 FQNNGV. V lost 5 bases and J lost 4, with 17 bases in between. The CDR3 loop is CASSGKISGVYGYTF. The CDR3 bases are TGTGCCAGCAGCGGTAAAATATCAGGGGTCTATGGCTACACCTTC.

This clone ranks as medium-sized (0.01 to 0.1%). V is TRBV6-4 and J is TRBJ2-2; possible D gene TRBD2, 5 bases. The CDR3 runs to 15 residues. Germline V gene data show CDR1 as MRHNA and CDR2 as SNTAGT. Trimming pared 4 bases from V and 4 bases from J, leaving 13 bases between. DNA of the CDR3: TGTGCCAGCAGTGTAGGCCCGGGGAGCACCGGGGAGCTGTTTTTT. This sequence encodes CASSVGPGSTGELFF.

The CDR3 coding sequence is TGTGCCAGCAGCCACTCGGGGCAAGAGACCCAGTACTTC. As protein: CASSHSGQETQYF. The chain uses TRBV3-1 (or the pseudogene TRBV3-2) and TRBJ2-5; possibly TRBD2 for D (5 bases). This CDR3 comprises 13 residues. Between the trimmed V and J ends, which lost 3 bases and 2 bases, there was a span of 7 bases. Per germline, CDR1 LGHDT and CDR2 YNNKEL (reference sequence).

The gene calls are TRBV6-5 and TRBJ2-7, with 7 bases matching TRBD1. V shed 10 bases and J 2 bases; nucleotides not matched to a gene: 8. The V gene's germline CDR1 is MNHEY and CDR2 SVGAGI. The length of the CDR3 is 13 residues. The CDR3 sequence is CATVTGSTYEQYF. The DNA for the CDR3 is TGTGCCACGGTGACAGGGAGTACCTACGAGCAGTACTTC.

The rearrangement joins TRBV5-5 to TRBJ2-2; no firm D call. The CDR3 consists of 14 residues. The V gene's germline CDR1 is SGHKS and CDR2 YYEKEE (reference sequence). V lost 2 bases and J lost 5, with 10 bases in between. CDR3 coding DNA: TGTGCCAGCAGCTTCACAGAAGGAACCGGGGAGCTGTTTTTT. Protein sequence: CASSFTEGTGELFF.

The J gene is TRBJ1-2, the V gene TRBV5-5, with 8 bases that match TRBD1. CDR3 length: 17 amino acids. V lost 0 bases, J lost 0 bases, and 7 bases stayed unmatched. Germline V gene lookup returns CDR1 SGHKS and CDR2 YYEKEE (reference sequence). The CDR3 sequence is CASSLEQGARANYGYTF. The CDR3 DNA follows: TGTGCCAGCAGCTTGGAGCAGGGGGCAAGGGCTAACTATGGCTACACCTTC. The full variable domain, with the rest looked up from reference TRBV5-5 and TRBJ1-2, is DAGVTQSPTHLIKTRGQQVTLRCSPISGHKSVSWYQQVLGQGPQFIFQYYEKEERGRGNFPDRFSARQFPNYSSELNVNALLLGDSALYLCASSLEQGARANYGYTFGSGTRLTVV.

The CDR3 here is CASSEELANYGYTF. DNA of the CDR3: TGTGCCAGCAGTGAGGAGTTAGCTAACTATGGCTACACCTTC. The J gene is TRBJ1-2, the V gene TRBV6-1; D gene unclear. CDR1 is MNHNS and CDR2 is SASEGT in the germline V gene. V gave up 3 bases and J gave up 0 bases, with 8 bases separating them. The CDR3 length is 14 residues.

CDR3 DNA: TGTGCCACCAGTGATTCGACAGGGATGAACACTGAAGCTTTCTTT. Translation: CATSDSTGMNTEAFF. J is TRBJ1-1 and V is TRBV24-1; TRBD1 aligns across 7 bases. V gave up 2 bases and J gave up 0 bases; unmatched junction bases: 2. The CDR3 has 15 amino acids. Germline CDR1 KGHDR, CDR2 SFDVKD.

The chain links TRBV4-1 to TRBJ2-1; possibly TRBD2 for D (7 bases). The CDR3 runs to 17 residues. Germline-derived CDR1 and CDR2 are MGHRA and YSYEKL. The V end lost 1 base, the J end lost 8 bases, and 21 bases lay between the germline ends. The CDR3 spells CASSQVDLVDGGHEQFF. CDR3 DNA: TGCGCCAGCAGCCAAGTCGATCTTGTCGACGGGGGGCATGAGCAGTTCTTC.

Written as DNA, the CDR3 is TGTGCCAGCGCTGAACTTTACGAGCAGTACTTC. This sequence encodes CASAELYEQYF. The chain links TRBV7-9 to TRBJ2-7; no reliable D call. CDR1 SEHNR and CDR2 FQNEAQ come from the germline V gene (reference sequence). Between the trimmed V and J ends, which lost 8 bases and 4 bases, there was a span of 9 bases. The CDR3 spans 11 residues. The complete variable domain, with remaining parts taken from reference TRBV7-9 and TRBJ2-7, reads DTGVSQNPRHKITKRGQNVTFRCDPISEHNRLYWYRQTLGQGPEFLTYFQNEAQLEKSRLLSDRFSAERPKGSFSTLEIQRTEQGDSAMYLCASAELYEQYFGPGTRLTVT.

The chain links TRBV9 to TRBJ1-5, with a weak D call TRBD1 (5 bases). Trimming took off 0 bases at V and 4 bases at J, with 11 bases between the two ends. This CDR3 contains 15 residues. CDR1 and CDR2 from the germline V gene are SGDLS and YYNGEE. The DNA for the CDR3 is TGTGCCAGCAGCGTAGCTACGTGGGGGAATCAGCCCCAGCATTTT. This gives the protein CASSVATWGNQPQHF.

This clone came up once. The genes are TRBV7-8 and TRBJ1-1, with 9 bases fitting TRBD1. The CDR3 loop spans 16 amino acids. The V gene end was trimmed by 4 bases and the J gene end by 1 base; junction bases not matched to a gene: 7. Germline assignment: CDR1 SGHVS and CDR2 FQNEAQ. CDR3 amino acids: CASSWTGEPGNTEAFF. CDR3 DNA: TGTGCCAGCAGCTGGACAGGGGAACCCGGGAACACTGAAGCTTTCTTT.

The chain uses TRBV18 and TRBJ1-1; tentative D call: TRBD1 (6 bases). The CDR3 sequence is 17 residues long. Germline V CDR1 and CDR2: KGHSH, LQKENI. V lost 0 bases and J lost 10, with 24 bases in between. CDR3 in amino acids: CASSPPRQEPRGSLAFF. CDR3 nucleotides: TGTGCCAGCTCACCACCGAGACAGGAGCCAAGGGGAAGTTTAGCTTTCTTT.

In this sample, this clone turned up a few times. The V and J genes are TRBV5-4 and TRBJ2-5; TRBD2 matches at 16 bases. CDR1 and CDR2 from the germline V gene are SGHNT and YYREEE (reference sequence). The V and J ends lost 4 bases and 5 bases, in that order; junction bases with no gene match: 8. CDR3 length: 17 amino acids. CDR3 bases: TGTGCCAGCAGCCCGGGACTAGCGGGGGGGCCACAGGAGACCCAGTACTTC. Translated: CASSPGLAGGPQETQYF.

This clone occurred a few times. Germline is not matched at one junction end, which may reflect a read error. The chain carries TRBV7-9 and TRBJ1-6, with TRBD1 as a possible D gene (5 bases). The CDR3 extends over 13 amino acids. Germline loops: CDR1 SEHNR, CDR2 FQNEAQ (reference sequence). The CDR3 nucleotides are TGTGCCAGCACCTTAGGGGTCGGCTCACCCCTCCACTTT. Its translation: CASTLGVGSPLHF.

The genes are TRBV4-1 and TRBJ2-7; D may correspond to TRBD1 or TRBD2 (5 bases each). CDR1 is MGHRA and CDR2 is YSYEKL in the germline V gene. The CDR3 is 16 amino acids. V was cut by 4 bases and J by 6 bases, with 22 bases left in between. This CDR3 reads CASSRTTGTQGPEQYF. The CDR3 coding sequence is TGCGCCAGCAGCCGGACAACCGGGACGCAGGGACCCGAGCAGTACTTC.

The chain recombines TRBV24-1 with TRBJ1-5; D remains ambiguous. The CDR3 consists of 14 residues. Trimming pared 5 bases from V and 0 bases from J, leaving 7 bases between. The germline CDR1 and CDR2 sequences are KGHDR and SFDVKD. The CDR3 DNA sequence: TGTGCCACCAGTGGGGCTTATAGCAATCAGCCCCAGCATTTT. Amino acids: CATSGAYSNQPQHF.

The chain employs TRBV2 and TRBJ2-2; TRBD2 might be the D (6 bases). CDR3 length equals 16 residues. Germline V gene lookup returns CDR1 SNHLY and CDR2 FYNNEI. Trimming stripped 6 bases from V and 5 bases from J, with 19 bases between. CDR3 region: CASREGGGQWTGELFF. In DNA, the CDR3 is TGTGCCAGCAGGGAGGGAGGTGGCCAGTGGACCGGGGAGCTGTTTTTT. Using reference TRBV2 and TRBJ2-2 for the parts outside the CDR3, the full variable domain is EPEVTQTPSHQVTQMGQEVILRCVPISNHLYFYWYRQILGQKVEFLVSFYNNEISEKSEIFDDQFSVERPDGSNFTLKIRSTKLEDSAMYFCASREGGGQWTGELFFGEGSRLTVL.

V is TRBV5-1 and J is TRBJ2-3; 8 nucleotides line up with TRBD1. This CDR3 spans 18 amino acids. The V gene end was trimmed by 2 bases and the J gene end by 3 bases; junction bases not matched to a gene: 14. CDR1 is SGHRS and CDR2 is YFSETQ in the germline V gene. CDR3 DNA sequence: TGCGCCAGCAGCTTATTCTCCAGACAGGGGTACTCGACAGATACGCAGTATTTT. This encodes CASSLFSRQGYSTDTQYF. Using reference TRBV5-1 and TRBJ2-3 for the parts outside the CDR3, the full variable domain is KAGVTQTPRYLIKTRGQQVTLSCSPISGHRSVSWYQQTPGQGLQFLFEYFSETQRNKGNFPGRFSGRQFSNSRSEMNVSTLELGDSALYLCASSLFSRQGYSTDTQYFGPGTRLTVL.

V and J are TRBV2 and TRBJ2-5; D uncertain. Looked up from germline, CDR1 is SNHLY and CDR2 is FYNNEI. The CDR3 spans 12 residues. The V and J ends lost 2 bases and 5 bases respectively, with 6 bases between them. The CDR3 coding sequence is TGTGCCAGCAGTGAATTCCGGGAGACCCAGTACTTC. The encoded protein is CASSEFRETQYF.

The CDR3 region has the DNA TGTGCCAGCAGCTTCGGACTAGCGGGGGTAACAGATACGCAGTATTTT. Its protein product is CASSFGLAGVTDTQYF. The chain recombines TRBV7-3 with TRBJ2-3; the match to TRBD2 covers 13 bases. The CDR3 contains 16 residues. The J segment lost 3 bases and the V segment lost 3 bases, leaving 3 bases of the junction unmatched. The germline V gene encodes CDR1 SGHTA and CDR2 FQGTGA.

This chain joins TRBV2 and TRBJ1-2; the D is unclear. CDR1 is SNHLY and CDR2 is FYNNEI in the germline V gene. The CDR3 runs 13 residues. V was shortened by 1 base and J by 4 bases, with 7 bases between the two germline ends. CDR3 nucleotide sequence: TGTGCCAGCAGTGAAGGGGGTATCTATGGCTACACCTTC. Residues: CASSEGGIYGYTF.